A selection of T cell receptor beta chains follows, all from one sample in a study of technical replicates of blood from a few donors. Assay used: immunoSEQ multiplex PCR; TCRdb lists only in-frame clones, some missing. The sample has about 75,000 clones; approximately 96% are singletons. Source material: T cells isolated from PBMCs. The receptors shown here come from a human donor in good health. Both conserved end residues are part of each CDR3. The D gene is left open where the match is weak. Clone size is given for some rows only: seen once, a few or many times, or a class if the clone is expanded.

d_call clone_size j_call v_call cdr3_nt cdr3_aa
TRBD1 NA TRBJ1-1 TRBV5-6 TGTGCCAGCAGCATTCGGACAGGGATGCACACTGAAGCTTTCTTT CASSIRTGMHTEAFF
NA NA TRBJ2-5 TRBV10-1 TGCGCCAGCAGTGAGTCTGTCGGGGAGCTGACAACAGAGACCCAGTACTTC CASSESVGELTTETQYF
TRBD1 NA TRBJ2-7 TRBV5-1 TGCGCCAGCAGCACGGGACAGGGGGTCTACGAGCAGTACTTC CASSTGQGVYEQYF
NA NA TRBJ1-1 TRBV25-1 TGTGCCAGCAGAGACCGGGACACTGAAGCTTTCTTT CASRDRDTEAFF
NA NA TRBJ1-5 TRBV5-1 TGCGCCTTCGGAATGTTCCGTCGAGCGACTGATAGCAATCAGCCCCAGCATTTT CAFGMFRRATDSNQPQHF
TRBD2 NA TRBJ2-3 TRBV11-2 TGTGCCAGCAGCTTAGCCGGGAGGTTGGTGACAGATACGCAGTATTTT CASSLAGRLVTDTQYF
NA NA TRBJ1-5 TRBV2 TGTGCCAGCACTCGGGGTTCTCCACTCAATCAGCCCCAGCATTTT CASTRGSPLNQPQHF
NA NA TRBJ1-2 TRBV25-1 TGTGCCAGCAGGGGTGCGGGCTATGGCTACACCTTC CASRGAGYGYTF
TRBD1 NA TRBJ1-5 TRBV2 TGTGCCAGCAGTCAGACAGGGGGCTTCCAGCCCCAGCATTTT CASSQTGGFQPQHF
TRBD1 NA TRBJ2-7 TRBV4-2 TGTGCCAGCAGCCAAGACGGACAGGGGAGCTCCTACGAGCAGTACTTC CASSQDGQGSSYEQYF
TRBD2 NA TRBJ2-7 TRBV19 TGTGCCAGTAGTATCGGACTAGCGGGAGAATTGAAGTACTTC CASSIGLAGELKYF
NA NA TRBJ1-1 TRBV7-9 TGTGCCAGCAGCTTAGGGGGGGGGAGCACTGAAGCTTTCTTT CASSLGGGSTEAFF
NA NA TRBJ2-7 TRBV6-1 TGTGCCAGCAGTGAGGGGGCAGGGACCACTTTCTCCTACGAGCAGTACTTC CASSEGAGTTFSYEQYF
TRBD1 NA TRBJ1-1 TRBV6-9 TGTGCCAGCAGTTATTATGACAGGGGGGTTCGGAACACTGAAGCTTTCTTT CASSYYDRGVRNTEAFF
TRBD1 NA TRBJ2-2 TRBV29-1 TGCAGCGTTGTGGGGACAGGCGACACCGGGGAGCTGTTTTTT CSVVGTGDTGELFF
TRBD1 NA TRBJ1-1 TRBV13 TGTGCCAGCAGCAATCGACAGGGTTTCGAAGCTTTCTTT CASSNRQGFEAFF
NA NA TRBJ1-1 TRBV6-5 TGTGCCAGCACCGATACAGGGAGAGGAAACACTGAAGCTTTCTTT CASTDTGRGNTEAFF
NA NA TRBJ2-2 TRBV10-3 TGTGCCATCAGAGAGGGAAACGTGGGGGCGACCGGGGAGCTGTTTTTT CAIREGNVGATGELFF
NA once TRBJ1-4 TRBV5-8 TGTGCCAGCCGCGGCAGAGGACACCAACCCGTGGGGAATGAAAAACTGTTTTTT CASRGRGHQPVGNEKLFF
NA NA TRBJ1-3 TRBV9 TGTGCCAGCAGCCTCTGGGGGGATGGAAACACCATATATTTT CASSLWGDGNTIYF
TRBD2 NA TRBJ2-5 TRBV2 TGTGCCAGCAGTGAATGGGCTAGCGGGGCCCAAGAGACCCAGTACTTC CASSEWASGAQETQYF
NA NA TRBJ2-3 TRBV9 TGTGCCAGCAGCGTATCGGGACTTAGCACAGATACGCAGTATTTT CASSVSGLSTDTQYF
TRBD1 few TRBJ1-1 TRBV5-1 TGCGCCAGCAGCTCCACCGGGACAGGGGTATACACTGAAGCTTTCTTT CASSSTGTGVYTEAFF
TRBD2 NA TRBJ2-5 TRBV2 TGTGCCAGCACTCTAGCGGGGGGAGGTGAGACCCAGTACTTC CASTLAGGGETQYF
TRBD2 NA TRBJ2-1 TRBV7-9 TGTGCCAGCAGCACCGGGACTAGCGGGGGCGATGAGCAGTTCTTC CASSTGTSGGDEQFF
NA NA TRBJ1-2 TRBV2 TGTGCCAGCAGTGAAATAACAGCCTCTTCTTCTTATGGCTACACCTTC CASSEITASSSYGYTF
NA NA TRBJ1-3 TRBV29-1 TGCAGCGTTGAAGTACAAGATTACACTGGAAACACCATATATTTT CSVEVQDYTGNTIYF